This T cell receptor (beta chain) was captured in a study of blood T cell repertoires in COVID-19. On the study more broadly: T cells, B-cell-depleted T cells, or PBMCs supplied cDNA or gDNA.

As processed by the authors: Amplification from reference gene primers served as the basis for estimated nucleated cell counts. Repertoires were generated with immunoSEQ multiplex PCR, while TCRdb's copy carries only in-frame clones and drops some. From that table come the V and J calls and clone size; the DNA was used to work out D and trimming. Of 130,000 to 150,000 clones listed, roughly 89% are singletons. The CDR3 runs to 14 residues. Looked up from germline, CDR1 is MGHDK and CDR2 is SYGVNS. After removal of 3 bases from V and 4 bases from J, the junction contained 5 bases not matched to a gene.

The sequenced sample was peripheral blood. This receptor was obtained from a woman aged 50 to 65 with acute or convalescent COVID-19. The chain is built from TRBV25-1 and TRBJ1-2; 7 nucleotides match TRBD1. The chain's CDR3 is CASSDRTGSYGYTF. The DNA of the CDR3 is TGTGCCAGCAGTGACAGGACAGGCAGCTATGGCTACACCTTC.